These 8 T cell receptor beta chains were all obtained from the same sample, sequenced in a study of blood T cells in healthy people across ages. Combining a sample-barcoded 5' primer with a J-beta primer mix, a second PCR ran for roughly 7 to 12 cycles. TCRdb independently ran MiXCR on the 5' RACE reads; one entry per CDR3 protein. The table has hundreds of thousands of distinct CDR3 sequences, more than 45% seen once. Sequenced material: blood. These receptors were obtained from a man in his thirties or forties in good health.

The rearrangement uses TRBV7-2 and TRBJ2-7; D uncertain. V lost 1 base to trimming and J lost 9 bases, with 10 bases between them. Germline lookup yields CDR1 SGHTA and CDR2 FQGNSA. The CDR3 length is 12 residues. This chain's CDR3 is CASSLGALPQYF. The CDR3, as DNA: TGTGCCAGCAGCTTAGGCGCCCTACCGCAGTACTTC.

The chain combines TRBV28 with TRBJ2-2; 8 bases agree with TRBD1. The J segment lost 1 base and the V segment lost 8 bases, leaving 9 bases of the junction unmatched. In germline, CDR1 is MDHEN, CDR2 SYDVKM. The CDR3 runs to 16 residues. CDR3 in amino acids: CASRAHGTGNTGELFF. The CDR3, as DNA: TGTGCCAGCCGAGCCCACGGGACAGGGAACACCGGGGAGCTGTTTTTT.

The rearrangement links TRBV12-3 or TRBV12-4 to TRBJ2-3; D is uncertain. CDR3 length: 11 residues. V gave up 8 bases and J gave up 2 bases, with 5 bases separating them. In DNA, the CDR3 is TGTGCCAGCGCCATCACAGATACGCAGTATTTT. Amino acids: CASAITDTQYF.

This clonotype occurred a few times. The J gene is TRBJ1-2, the V gene TRBV6-5, with 8 bases fitting TRBD1. V gave up 4 bases and J gave up 4 bases; unmatched junction bases: 5. The CDR3 runs to 14 residues. Germline-derived CDR1 and CDR2 are MNHEY and SVGAGI. CDR3 loop: CASSSDRAGYGYTF. CDR3 bases: TGTGCCAGCAGTTCGGACAGGGCGGGCTATGGCTACACCTTC.

The chain uses TRBV11-1 and TRBJ2-5; 9 nucleotides line up with TRBD2. CDR1 is SGHAT, CDR2 FQDESV, per germline (reference sequence). This CDR3 region has 14 residues. Germline trimming cut 3 bases from V and 11 bases from J; bases unmatched to any gene: 10. The CDR3 loop reads CASSFGSGRAEQYF. The DNA for the CDR3 is TGTGCCAGCAGCTTTGGTAGCGGGAGAGCTGAGCAGTACTTC.

For the CDR3, the DNA is TGTGCCAGCAGCCTCGCTCCCCATACAGCTCGTTGGGAGCAGTACTTC. Translation gives CASSLAPHTARWEQYF. The V and J genes are TRBV6-5 and TRBJ2-5, with D perhaps TRBD2 (5 bases). The germline gives CDR1 MNHEY, CDR2 SVGAGI. V dropped 6 bases and J dropped 11 bases, with 28 bases sitting between them. This CDR3 is built from 16 residues.

The chain has TRBV18 and TRBJ1-2, with a tentative D call TRBD1 (5 bases). Germline CDR1 and CDR2: KGHSH and LQKENI. This CDR3 is built from 17 residues. V was pared by 0 bases and J by 3 bases, with 17 bases between. CDR3 nucleotides: TGTGCCAGCTCACCACCGGGACGACGGCAGGGAGACTATGGCTACACCTTC. Translating gives CASSPPGRRQGDYGYTF.

This clonotype was picked up one time. The chain combines TRBV4-3 with TRBJ1-2; D may be TRBD1 (5 bases). V lost 3 bases to trimming and J lost 4 bases, with 12 bases between them. Germline CDR1 reads LGHNA; CDR2 reads YSLEER. The CDR3 has 14 amino acids. DNA of the CDR3: TGCGCCAGCAGCCAGACGACAGTGGGCTATGGCTACACCTTC. This encodes CASSQTTVGYGYTF.